This passage covers 26 T cell receptor beta chains from one sample sequenced in a study of blood T cell repertoires in COVID-19 (dated by TCRdb to 2020 to 2022). The library was prepared using the immunoSEQ multiplex PCR assay. TCRdb stores this immuneACCESS table with in-frame sequences only. Part of the clones is absent; in the studies checked, under half of the shortfall reflects unresolved V genes, and no reason is known for the rest. In all, the sample holds tens of thousands of clones, and approximately 80% of those were seen once. The top ten clones comprise over 9.5% of the sample. Specimen: peripheral blood. The receptors were gathered from a man older than 75 with acute or convalescent COVID-19.

In its sample, this clone was seen once. The V and J genes are TRBV5-6 and TRBJ1-2, with D unclear. Per germline, CDR1 SGHDT and CDR2 YYEEEE. The CDR3 length is 15 residues. V lost 6 bases and J lost 8, with 23 bases in between. Here the CDR3 DNA reads TGTGCCAGCACCGTTATAGGGAGTCCGGGATCCGGCTACACCTTC. Translated: CASTVIGSPGSGYTF.

This clone was counted a single time. The J gene is TRBJ2-2, the V gene TRBV5-1; TRBD2 agrees at 12 bases. V trimming: 0 bases; J trimming: 5 bases; junction bases outside the gene matches: 8. Germline CDR1 and CDR2: SGHRS and YFSETQ. The CDR3 length is 18 residues. CDR3 sequence reads: CASSLAASGGAATGELFF. CDR3 bases: TGCGCCAGCAGCTTGGCGGCTAGCGGGGGGGCCGCGACCGGGGAGCTGTTTTTT.

V and J are TRBV7-3 and TRBJ1-5; D gene unclear. Looked up from germline, CDR1 is SGHTA and CDR2 is FQGTGA. The CDR3 has 19 residues. The V gene lost 2 bases and the J gene lost 0 bases, with 20 bases spanning the gap. The CDR3 nucleotides are TGTGCCAGCAGCTTATATCCGAACAGCCTAACTTTTAGCAATCAGCCCCAGCATTTT. Its protein product is CASSLYPNSLTFSNQPQHF. Together with reference TRBV7-3 and TRBJ1-5, the CDR3 gives the full variable domain: GAGVSQTPSNKVTEKGKYVELRCDPISGHTALYWYRQSLGQGPEFLIYFQGTGAADDSGLPNDRFFAVRPEGSVSTLKIQRTERGDSAVYLCASSLYPNSLTFSNQPQHFGDGTRLSIL.

Here the CDR3 reads CASNRRQGWAENYGYTF. The CDR3 nucleotides read TGTGCCAGCAACCGGAGACAGGGTTGGGCCGAAAACTATGGCTACACCTTC. The rearrangement joins TRBV5-8 to TRBJ1-2, with 7 bases that match TRBD1. Germline loops: CDR1 SGHTS, CDR2 YDEGEE. V shed 6 bases and J 2 bases; nucleotides not matched to a gene: 16. CDR3 length: 17 amino acids.

This rearrangement joins TRBV6-5 to TRBJ1-1, with 9 bases fitting TRBD1. The CDR3 covers 14 residues. Losses at the gene ends were 7 bases for V and 5 bases for J; bases not matched to a gene: 8. Germline V gives CDR1 MNHEY, CDR2 SVGAGI. The CDR3 here is CASKRRDRVTEAFF. The CDR3, as DNA: TGTGCCAGCAAGCGCCGGGACAGGGTTACTGAAGCTTTCTTT.

The chain couples TRBV7-3 to TRBJ2-2, with a weak D call TRBD1 (5 bases). The CDR3 length is 14 residues. V was pared by 5 bases and J by 4 bases, with 11 bases between. Germline V gene sequence: CDR1 SGHTA, CDR2 FQGTGA. CDR3 sequence reads: CASSAQGSTGELFF. CDR3 sequence (DNA): TGTGCCAGCAGCGCCCAGGGTAGCACCGGGGAGCTGTTTTTT.

The chain carries TRBV6-1 and TRBJ1-2, with D possibly matching TRBD1 (6 bases). Trimming removed 1 base at V and 4 bases at J, with 13 bases between. The length of the CDR3 is 15 residues. The germline CDR1 and CDR2 sequences are MNHNS and SASEGT. This CDR3 is CASSEDSGQGYGYTF. CDR3 DNA sequence: TGTGCCAGCAGTGAAGATTCGGGACAAGGCTATGGCTACACCTTC.

This clone was seen a single time. The chain employs TRBV9 and TRBJ1-1, with TRBD1 as a possible D gene (6 bases). CDR1 is SGDLS and CDR2 is YYNGEE in the germline V gene. Deletions cut 4 bases from V and 5 bases from J, with 18 bases between. CDR3 length equals 15 residues. This chain's CDR3 is CASSPRQTGQTEAFF. CDR3 DNA: TGTGCCAGCAGCCCTCGACAGACAGGCCAAACTGAAGCTTTCTTT.

The chain joins TRBV3-1 (or the pseudogene TRBV3-2) to TRBJ1-2, with 8 bases identical to TRBD1. The CDR3 covers 13 residues. The V and J ends lost 4 bases and 10 bases, in that order; junction bases with no gene match: 8. Looked up from germline, CDR1 is LGHDT and CDR2 is YNNKEL (reference sequence). CDR3 sequence: CASSPDRGLTYTF. The DNA for the CDR3 is TGTGCCAGCAGCCCCGACAGGGGTCTCACCTACACCTTC.

J is TRBJ1-1 and V is TRBV29-1; no clear D. Trimming removed 6 bases from V and 1 base from J, with 12 bases in between. Germline V gene data show CDR1 as SQVTM and CDR2 as ANQGSEA. This CDR3 spans 13 amino acids. CDR3 sequence (DNA): TGCAGCGTAGGAGGACGGCAGAACACTGAAGCTTTCTTT. Translation: CSVGGRQNTEAFF.

The chain couples TRBV6-2 or TRBV6-3 to TRBJ2-1; tentative D call: TRBD2 (7 bases). Germline V gene data show CDR1 as MNHEY and CDR2 as SVGEGT. CDR3 length: 12 residues. Trimming took off 6 bases at V and 8 bases at J, with 11 bases between the two ends. As DNA, the CDR3 is TGTGCCAGCAGCCGAGGGGGGGATGAGCAGTTCTTC. Translated, it gives CASSRGGDEQFF.

This clone was detected a few times. The CDR3 here is CASSGQGATGANVLTF. As DNA, the CDR3 is TGTGCCAGCAGCGGACAGGGGGCTACCGGGGCCAACGTCCTGACTTTC. This chain connects TRBV7-9 to TRBJ2-6, with 11 positions matching TRBD1. Germline V CDR1 and CDR2: SEHNR, FQNEAQ (reference sequence). This CDR3 is built from 16 residues. With V trimmed by 5 bases and J by 4 bases, 4 bases remained unmatched.

This chain links TRBV18 with TRBJ1-1; TRBD1 aligns across 10 bases. Germline-derived CDR1 and CDR2 are KGHSH and LQKENI. This CDR3 region has 18 residues. Germline trimming cut 7 bases from V and 1 base from J; bases unmatched to any gene: 15. The CDR3 region is CASFPRGTGVTENTEAFF. The CDR3 nucleotides are TGTGCCAGCTTCCCCCGCGGGACAGGGGTTACGGAGAACACTGAAGCTTTCTTT.

The chain is built from TRBV11-3 and TRBJ1-2, with a possible D match to TRBD1 (5 bases). Between the trimmed V and J ends, which lost 3 bases and 2 bases, there was a span of 10 bases. CDR1 is SGHNT, CDR2 YENEEA, per germline. This CDR3 contains 14 residues. CDR3 nucleotides: TGTGCCAGCAGCTTGATGCGGGACAACTATGGCTACACCTTC. It encodes CASSLMRDNYGYTF.

This clone came up once. J is TRBJ1-3 and V is TRBV9; D is ambiguous. The germline V gene encodes CDR1 SGDLS and CDR2 YYNGEE. The CDR3 runs 15 residues. Trimming took 1 base from V and 0 from J, leaving 8 bases between them. CDR3 DNA sequence: TGTGCCAGCAGCGTAAGCGAATTCTCTGGAAACACCATATATTTT. This encodes CASSVSEFSGNTIYF. Based on the CDR3 plus reference TRBV9 and TRBJ1-3, the full variable domain is DSGVTQTPKHLITATGQRVTLRCSPRSGDLSVYWYQQSLDQGLQFLIQYYNGEERAKGNILERFSAQQFPDLHSELNLSSLELGDSALYFCASSVSEFSGNTIYFGEGSWLTVV.

The J gene is TRBJ1-5, the V gene TRBV19, with TRBD1 matching 8 bases. The CDR3 extends over 15 amino acids. Trimming cost V 6 bases and J 4 bases; bases outside gene matches: 8. The germline V gene encodes CDR1 LNHDA and CDR2 SQIVND (reference sequence). The CDR3 DNA reads TGTGCCAGTAGAGGGACAGGCGGTACGAATCAGCCCCAGCATTTT. Translation: CASRGTGGTNQPQHF.

On this clone: Germline and junction disagree at one end, which may indicate a read error. The chain carries TRBV7-7 and TRBJ2-5; weak D call: TRBD2 (6 bases). The CDR3 extends over 15 amino acids. Germline V lookup: CDR1 SSHAT, CDR2 FNYEAQ (reference sequence). The CDR3 reads CASSFRLASQETQYF. The CDR3 DNA is TGTGCTAGCAGCTTCCGGCTAGCGTCCCAAGAGACCCAGTACTTC.

The chain joins TRBV9 to TRBJ2-3, with 11 bases identical to TRBD2. V shed 8 bases, J shed 5 bases, and the junction held 7 bases outside the gene matches. The germline V gene encodes CDR1 SGDLS and CDR2 YYNGEE. CDR3 length: 14 amino acids. CDR3 sequence: CASSFSGGEDTQYF. DNA of the CDR3: TGTGCCAGTTCCTTTAGCGGGGGGGAAGATACGCAGTATTTT.

This rearrangement joins TRBV6-2 or TRBV6-3 to TRBJ2-7; D possibly corresponds to TRBD2 (6 bases). The CDR3 totals 14 residues. Germline-derived CDR1 and CDR2 are MNHEY and SVGEGT. V gave up 2 bases and J gave up 3 bases, with 11 bases separating them. CDR3 sequence: CASSYGRGSYEQYF. The CDR3 nucleotides read TGTGCCAGCAGTTACGGTCGGGGGAGCTACGAGCAGTACTTC.

The chain has TRBV6-4 and TRBJ2-1, with D possibly matching TRBD2 (6 bases). Trimming took 3 bases from V and 7 from J, leaving 10 bases between them. The CDR3 runs to 13 residues. The germline V gene has CDR1 MRHNA and CDR2 SNTAGT. The CDR3 nucleotides are TGTGCCAGCAGTGATGGAGGGAGGAATGAGCAGTTCTTC. It is translated as CASSDGGRNEQFF.

V is TRBV5-6 and J is TRBJ1-4, with 7 nucleotides matching TRBD1. Trimming removed 2 bases from V and 5 bases from J; junction bases left unmatched: 3. CDR3 length: 14 residues. CDR1 is SGHDT and CDR2 is YYEEEE in the germline V gene. The CDR3 reads CASSLVTGNEKLFF. As DNA, the CDR3 is TGTGCCAGCAGCTTAGTGACAGGGAATGAAAAACTGTTTTTT.

The rearrangement links TRBV11-2 to TRBJ1-6; D is unresolved. CDR1 is SGHAT, CDR2 FQNNGV, per germline. V was shortened by 3 bases and J by 9 bases, with 6 bases between the two germline ends. This CDR3 region has 12 residues. Written as DNA, the CDR3 is TGTGCCAGCAGCTTGAACGGTTCACCCCTCCACTTT. Its protein product is CASSLNGSPLHF.

The rearrangement uses TRBV19 and TRBJ1-2, with 10 nucleotides matching TRBD1. After removal of 3 bases from V and 5 bases from J, the junction contained 9 bases not matched to a gene. CDR3 length: 16 residues. Germline V gene lookup returns CDR1 LNHDA and CDR2 SQIVND (reference sequence). The CDR3 region has the DNA TGTGCCAGTAGTATGGGGGGACAGGGGCAACCTTATGGCTACACCTTC. Its translation is CASSMGGQGQPYGYTF.

Here the CDR3 reads CASSLEGGSAITNYGYTF. CDR3 coding DNA: TGTGCCAGCAGCTTAGAAGGAGGGTCCGCCATTACTAACTATGGCTACACCTTC. The V and J genes are TRBV7-2 and TRBJ1-2, with no clear D. Trimming took 1 base from V and 0 from J, leaving 18 bases between them. This CDR3 is 18 amino acids long. Germline CDR1 and CDR2: SGHTA and FQGNSA.

The genes are TRBV24-1 and TRBJ2-1, with 7 bases aligning to TRBD1. This CDR3 contains 13 residues. In germline, CDR1 is KGHDR, CDR2 SFDVKD. Trimming took 5 bases from V and 8 from J; bases not matched to a gene: 5. The CDR3 here is CATSGRQGDEQFF. The CDR3 DNA sequence: TGTGCCACCAGTGGCCGACAGGGCGATGAGCAGTTCTTC.

This clone appeared a few times. The rearrangement links TRBV7-2 to TRBJ1-2; TRBD1 agrees at 10 bases. The CDR3 contains 15 residues. Germline assignment: CDR1 SGHTA and CDR2 FQGNSA. J gave up 5 bases and V 9 bases, and 12 bases lay outside the gene matches. Written as DNA, the CDR3 is TGTGCCAGTACAATCTCCGGGACAGGGGTTTATGGCTACACCTTC. Its translation is CASTISGTGVYGYTF.